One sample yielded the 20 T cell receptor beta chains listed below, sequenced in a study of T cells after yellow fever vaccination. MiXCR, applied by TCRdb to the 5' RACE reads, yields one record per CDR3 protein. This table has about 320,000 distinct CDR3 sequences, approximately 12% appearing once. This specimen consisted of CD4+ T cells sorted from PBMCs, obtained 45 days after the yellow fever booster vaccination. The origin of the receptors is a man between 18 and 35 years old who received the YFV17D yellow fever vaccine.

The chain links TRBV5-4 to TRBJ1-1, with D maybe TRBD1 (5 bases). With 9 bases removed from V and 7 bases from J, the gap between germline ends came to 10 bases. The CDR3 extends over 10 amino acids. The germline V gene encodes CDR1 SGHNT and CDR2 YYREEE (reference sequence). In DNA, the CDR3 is TGTGCCAACCAGGGAGGTGAAGCTTTCTTT. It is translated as CANQGGEAFF.

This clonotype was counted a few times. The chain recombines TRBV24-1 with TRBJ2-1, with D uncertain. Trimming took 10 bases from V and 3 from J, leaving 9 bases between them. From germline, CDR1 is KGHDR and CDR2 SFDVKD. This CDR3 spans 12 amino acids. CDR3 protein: CATSPNYNEQFF. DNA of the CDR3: TGTGCCACTAGTCCGAACTACAATGAGCAGTTCTTC.

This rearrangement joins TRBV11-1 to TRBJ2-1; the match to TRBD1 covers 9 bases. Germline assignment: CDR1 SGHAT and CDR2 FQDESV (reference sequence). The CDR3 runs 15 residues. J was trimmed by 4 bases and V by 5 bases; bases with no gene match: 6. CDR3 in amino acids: CASSQQGARYNEQFF. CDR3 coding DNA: TGTGCCAGCAGCCAACAGGGGGCGCGTTACAATGAGCAGTTCTTC.

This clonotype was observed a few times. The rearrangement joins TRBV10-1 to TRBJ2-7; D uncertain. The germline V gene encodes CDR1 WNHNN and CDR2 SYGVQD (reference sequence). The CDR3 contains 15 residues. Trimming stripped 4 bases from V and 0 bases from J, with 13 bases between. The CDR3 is CASSGGPAFSYEQYF. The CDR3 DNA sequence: TGCGCCAGCAGTGGAGGTCCGGCTTTCTCCTACGAGCAGTACTTC.

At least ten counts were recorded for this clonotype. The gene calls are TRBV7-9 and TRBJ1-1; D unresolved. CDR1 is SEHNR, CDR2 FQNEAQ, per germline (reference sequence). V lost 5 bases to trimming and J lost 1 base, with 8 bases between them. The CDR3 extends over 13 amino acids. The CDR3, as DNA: TGTGCCAGCAGCGAGGGAAGGAACACTGAAGCTTTCTTT. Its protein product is CASSEGRNTEAFF. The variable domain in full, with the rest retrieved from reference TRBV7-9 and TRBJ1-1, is DTGVSQNPRHKITKRGQNVTFRCDPISEHNRLYWYRQTLGQGPEFLTYFQNEAQLEKSRLLSDRFSAERPKGSFSTLEIQRTEQGDSAMYLCASSEGRNTEAFFGQGTRLTVV.

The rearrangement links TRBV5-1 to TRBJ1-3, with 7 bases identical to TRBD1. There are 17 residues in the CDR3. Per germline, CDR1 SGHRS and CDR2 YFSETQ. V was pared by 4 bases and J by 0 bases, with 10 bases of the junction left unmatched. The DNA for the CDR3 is TGCGCCAGCAGCGTTGGCCCGGGACAGAACTCTGGAAACACCATATATTTT. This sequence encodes CASSVGPGQNSGNTIYF.

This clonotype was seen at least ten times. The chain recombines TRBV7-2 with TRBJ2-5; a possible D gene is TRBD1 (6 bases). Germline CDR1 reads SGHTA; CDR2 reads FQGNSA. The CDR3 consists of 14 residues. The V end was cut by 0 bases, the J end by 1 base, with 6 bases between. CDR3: CASSLAGAQETQYF. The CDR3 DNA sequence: TGTGCCAGCAGCTTAGCGGGGGCCCAAGAGACCCAGTACTTC.

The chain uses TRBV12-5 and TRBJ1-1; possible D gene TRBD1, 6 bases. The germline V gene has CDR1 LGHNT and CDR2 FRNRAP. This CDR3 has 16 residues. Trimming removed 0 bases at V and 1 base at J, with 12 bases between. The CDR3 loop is CASGLVPGQPNTEAFF. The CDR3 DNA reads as TGTGCTAGTGGTTTGGTACCTGGACAGCCGAACACTGAAGCTTTCTTT.

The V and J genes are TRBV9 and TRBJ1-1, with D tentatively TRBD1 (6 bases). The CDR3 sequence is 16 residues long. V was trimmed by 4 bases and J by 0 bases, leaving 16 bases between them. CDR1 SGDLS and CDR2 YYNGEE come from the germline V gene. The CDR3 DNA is TGTGCCAGCAGCAAAAATACGGACAGTATGAACACTGAAGCTTTCTTT. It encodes CASSKNTDSMNTEAFF. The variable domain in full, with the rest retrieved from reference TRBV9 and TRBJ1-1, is DSGVTQTPKHLITATGQRVTLRCSPRSGDLSVYWYQQSLDQGLQFLIQYYNGEERAKGNILERFSAQQFPDLHSELNLSSLELGDSALYFCASSKNTDSMNTEAFFGQGTRLTVV.

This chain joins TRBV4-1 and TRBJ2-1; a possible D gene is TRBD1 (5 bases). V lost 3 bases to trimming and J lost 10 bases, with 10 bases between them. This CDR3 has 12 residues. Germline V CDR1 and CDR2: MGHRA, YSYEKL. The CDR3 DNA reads TGCGCCAGCAGCCAGGGGCGGTGGGAGCAGTTCTTC. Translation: CASSQGRWEQFF.

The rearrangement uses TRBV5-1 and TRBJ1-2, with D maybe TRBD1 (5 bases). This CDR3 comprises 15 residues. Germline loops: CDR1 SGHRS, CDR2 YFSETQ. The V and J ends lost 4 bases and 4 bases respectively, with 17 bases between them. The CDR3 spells CASSGGGAGGYGYTF. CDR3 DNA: TGCGCCAGCAGCGGAGGTGGGGCGGGGGGCTATGGCTACACCTTC.

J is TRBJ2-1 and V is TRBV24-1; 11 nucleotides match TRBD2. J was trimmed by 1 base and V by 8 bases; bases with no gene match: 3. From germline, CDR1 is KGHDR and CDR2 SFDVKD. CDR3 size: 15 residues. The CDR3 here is CATIAGGRSYNEQFF. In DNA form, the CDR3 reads TGTGCCACCATAGCGGGGGGGCGGTCCTACAATGAGCAGTTCTTC.

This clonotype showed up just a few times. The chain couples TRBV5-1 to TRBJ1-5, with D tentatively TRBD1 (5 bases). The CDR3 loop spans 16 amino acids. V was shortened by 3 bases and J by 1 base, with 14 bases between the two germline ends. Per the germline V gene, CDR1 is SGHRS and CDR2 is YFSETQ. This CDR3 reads CASSSGQGASNQPQHF. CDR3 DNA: TGCGCCAGCAGCTCGGGCCAGGGCGCAAGCAATCAGCCCCAGCATTTT.

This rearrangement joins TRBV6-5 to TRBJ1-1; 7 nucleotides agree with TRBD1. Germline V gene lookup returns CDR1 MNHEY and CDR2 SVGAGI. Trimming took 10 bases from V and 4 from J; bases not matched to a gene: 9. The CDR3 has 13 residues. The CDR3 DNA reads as TGTGCCATCCACCAGGGGGTCGGCACTGAAGCTTTCTTT. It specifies CAIHQGVGTEAFF.

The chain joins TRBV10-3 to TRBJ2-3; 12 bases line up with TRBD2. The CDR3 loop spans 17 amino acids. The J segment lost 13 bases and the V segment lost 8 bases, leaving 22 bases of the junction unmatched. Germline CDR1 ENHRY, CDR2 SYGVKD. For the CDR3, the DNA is TGTGCCATCTCGGCTACCATAACTAGCGGGGGGCCTATACGGGAGTATTTT. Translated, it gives CAISATITSGGPIREYF.

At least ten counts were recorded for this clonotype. The CDR3 nucleotides are TGTGCCAGCAGCTCCGGTCGGGGGAATGAGCAGTTCTTC. It encodes CASSSGRGNEQFF. The V call is TRBV7-2, the J call TRBJ2-1; D is possibly TRBD2 (6 bases). Trimming removed 4 bases from V and 7 bases from J, with 11 bases in between. Germline-derived CDR1 and CDR2 are SGHTA and FQGNSA. There are 13 residues in the CDR3.

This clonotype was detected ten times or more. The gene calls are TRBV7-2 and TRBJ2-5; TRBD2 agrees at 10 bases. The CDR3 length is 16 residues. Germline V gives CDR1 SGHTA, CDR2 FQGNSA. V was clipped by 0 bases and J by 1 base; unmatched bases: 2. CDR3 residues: CASSLAASGGQETQYF. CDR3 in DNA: TGTGCCAGCAGCTTAGCGGCTAGCGGGGGCCAAGAGACCCAGTACTTC.

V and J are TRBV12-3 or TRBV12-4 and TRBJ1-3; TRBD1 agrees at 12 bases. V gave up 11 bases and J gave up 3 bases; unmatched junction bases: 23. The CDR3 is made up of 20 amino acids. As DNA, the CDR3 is TGTGCCCGCTTCCCCACCTTTATGGGACAGGGGGCTCTAGGTGGAAACACCATATATTTT. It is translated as CARFPTFMGQGALGGNTIYF.

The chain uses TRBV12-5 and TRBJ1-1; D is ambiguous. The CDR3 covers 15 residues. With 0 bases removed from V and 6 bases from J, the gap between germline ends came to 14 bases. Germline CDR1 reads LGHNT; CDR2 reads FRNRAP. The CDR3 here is CASGLVKGGVAEAFF. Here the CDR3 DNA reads TGTGCTAGTGGTTTGGTTAAGGGAGGAGTCGCTGAAGCTTTCTTT.

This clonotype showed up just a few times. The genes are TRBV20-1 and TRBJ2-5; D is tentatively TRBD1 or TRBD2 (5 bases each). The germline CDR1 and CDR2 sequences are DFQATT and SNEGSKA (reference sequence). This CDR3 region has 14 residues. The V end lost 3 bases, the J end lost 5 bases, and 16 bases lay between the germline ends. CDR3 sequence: CSARPPRDRETQYF. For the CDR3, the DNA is TGCAGTGCTAGGCCTCCTCGGGACCGGGAGACCCAGTACTTC.